The 2 T cell receptor beta chains in this list originate from one sample, sequenced in a study of T cells after yellow fever vaccination. TCRdb recomputed calls from the 5' RACE reads with MiXCR, one row per CDR3 protein. Among over 300,000 distinct CDR3 sequences listed, around 6.8% were seen once. Sequences were derived from PBMCs, sampled about 41 days after the first yellow fever vaccination. These receptors were collected from a man aged 18 to 30 who received the YFV17D yellow fever vaccine.

This clonotype was counted ten times or more. The chain combines TRBV5-1 with TRBJ2-1; 9 positions agree with TRBD1. With 0 bases clipped from V and 8 bases from J, the junction kept 6 bases outside the gene matches. This CDR3 comprises 15 residues. Germline loops: CDR1 SGHRS, CDR2 YFSETQ. CDR3 region: CASSLAVGQGYEQFF. In DNA form, the CDR3 reads TGCGCCAGCAGCTTGGCCGTGGGACAGGGCTATGAGCAGTTCTTC.

The chain combines TRBV4-1 with TRBJ2-7; 8 nucleotides match TRBD1. The CDR3 has 13 amino acids. V lost 4 bases to trimming and J lost 6 bases; unmatched junction nucleotides: 5. Germline V gives CDR1 MGHRA, CDR2 YSYEKL. The CDR3 DNA follows: TGCGCCAGCAGCCGCGACAGGGGTACCGAGCAGTACTTC. It codes for CASSRDRGTEQYF.